This TCR beta chain was captured by sequencing in a study of T cell repertoires in cytomegalovirus infection. This clonotype has just a few counts. Its antigen is not known. TCRdb re-analysed the reads in MiXCR, keeping a single row per CDR3 protein. The sample holds about 900,000 distinct CDR3 sequences, roughly 30% seen once. CDR3 length: 17 residues. After removal of 0 bases from V and 6 bases from J, the junction contained 9 bases not matched to a gene. The germline gives CDR1 MGHRA, CDR2 YSYEKL. The chain recombines TRBV4-1 with TRBJ2-3; 10 nucleotides match TRBD2. The origin of this receptor is a human donor in good health (CMV status not recorded). Some clones in this sample may be carry-over from other donors' samples. Specimen: cultured CD8+ T cells from PBMCs, collected from culture after CMV antigen stimulation. CDR3: CASSQDNLAGVYDTQYF. DNA of the CDR3: TGCGCCAGCAGCCAAGATAATCTAGCGGGGGTCTATGATACGCAGTATTTT.